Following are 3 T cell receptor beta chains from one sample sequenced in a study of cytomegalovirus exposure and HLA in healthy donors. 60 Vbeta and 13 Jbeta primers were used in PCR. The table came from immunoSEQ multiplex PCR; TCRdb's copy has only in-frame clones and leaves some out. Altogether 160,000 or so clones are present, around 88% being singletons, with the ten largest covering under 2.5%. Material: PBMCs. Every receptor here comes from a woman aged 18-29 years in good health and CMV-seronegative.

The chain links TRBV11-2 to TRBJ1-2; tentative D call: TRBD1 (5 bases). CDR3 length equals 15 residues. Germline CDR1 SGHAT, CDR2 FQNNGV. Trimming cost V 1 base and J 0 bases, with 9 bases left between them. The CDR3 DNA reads TGTGCCAGCAGCTTAGGCGGGGCGTCTAACTATGGCTACACCTTC. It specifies CASSLGGASNYGYTF. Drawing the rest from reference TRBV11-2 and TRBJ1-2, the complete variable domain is EAGVAQSPRYKIIEKRQSVAFWCNPISGHATLYWYQQILGQGPKLLIQFQNNGVVDDSQLPKDRFSAERLKGVDSTLKIQPAKLEDSAVYLCASSLGGASNYGYTFGSGTRLTVV.

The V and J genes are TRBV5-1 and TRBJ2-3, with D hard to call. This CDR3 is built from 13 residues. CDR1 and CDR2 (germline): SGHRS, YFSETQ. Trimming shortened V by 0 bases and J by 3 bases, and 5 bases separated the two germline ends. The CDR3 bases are TGCGCCAGCAGCTTGGGTCGGACAGATACGCAGTATTTT. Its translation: CASSLGRTDTQYF.

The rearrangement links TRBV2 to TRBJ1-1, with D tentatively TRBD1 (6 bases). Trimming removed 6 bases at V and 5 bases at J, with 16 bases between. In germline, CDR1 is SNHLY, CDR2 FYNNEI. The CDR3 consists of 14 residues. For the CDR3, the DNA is TGTGCCAGCAGGGGGGTCAGGGGTTGGACTGAAGCTTTCTTT. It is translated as CASRGVRGWTEAFF.